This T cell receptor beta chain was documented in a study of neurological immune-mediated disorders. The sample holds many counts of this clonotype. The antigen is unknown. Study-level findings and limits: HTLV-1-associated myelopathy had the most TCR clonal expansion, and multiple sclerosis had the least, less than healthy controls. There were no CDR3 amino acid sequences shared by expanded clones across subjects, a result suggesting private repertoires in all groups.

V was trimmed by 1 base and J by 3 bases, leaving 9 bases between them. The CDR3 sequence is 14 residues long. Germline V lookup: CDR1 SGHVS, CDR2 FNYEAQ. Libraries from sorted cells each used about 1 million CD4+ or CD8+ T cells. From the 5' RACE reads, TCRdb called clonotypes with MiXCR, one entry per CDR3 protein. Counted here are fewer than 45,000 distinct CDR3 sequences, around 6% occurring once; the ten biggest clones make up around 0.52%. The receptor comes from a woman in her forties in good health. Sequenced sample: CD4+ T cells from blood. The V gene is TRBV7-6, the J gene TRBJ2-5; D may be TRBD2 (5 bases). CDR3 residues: CASSLGLSKETQYF. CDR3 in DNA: TGTGCCAGCAGCTTAGGACTATCTAAAGAGACCCAGTACTTC. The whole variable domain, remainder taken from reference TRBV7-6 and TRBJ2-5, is GAGVSQSPRYKVTKRGQDVALRCDPISGHVSLYWYRQALGQGPEFLTYFNYEAQQDKSGLPNDRFSAERPEGSISTLTIQRTEQRDSAMYRCASSLGLSKETQYFGPGTRLLVL.